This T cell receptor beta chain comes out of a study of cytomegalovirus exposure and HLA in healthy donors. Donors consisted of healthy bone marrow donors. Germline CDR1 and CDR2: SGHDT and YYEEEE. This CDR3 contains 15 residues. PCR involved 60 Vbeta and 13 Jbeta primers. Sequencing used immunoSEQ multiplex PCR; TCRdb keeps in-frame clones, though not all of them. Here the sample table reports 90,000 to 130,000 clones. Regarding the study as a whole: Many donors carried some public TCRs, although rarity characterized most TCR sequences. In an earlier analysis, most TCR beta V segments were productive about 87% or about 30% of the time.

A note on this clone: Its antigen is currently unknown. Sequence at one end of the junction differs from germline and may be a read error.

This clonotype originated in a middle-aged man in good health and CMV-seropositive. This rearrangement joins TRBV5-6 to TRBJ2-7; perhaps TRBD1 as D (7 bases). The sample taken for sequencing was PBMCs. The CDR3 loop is CANSAQGGLGGEQYF. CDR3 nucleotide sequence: TGTGCCAACAGCGCGCAGGGGGGTCTCGGAGGGGAGCAGTACTTC. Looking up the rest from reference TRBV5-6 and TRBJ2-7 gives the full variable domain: DAGVTQSPTHLIKTRGQQVTLRCSPKSGHDTVSWYQQALGQGPQFIFQYYEEEERQRGNFPDRFSGHQFPNYSSELNVNALLLGDSALYLCANSAQGGLGGEQYFGPGTRLTVT.